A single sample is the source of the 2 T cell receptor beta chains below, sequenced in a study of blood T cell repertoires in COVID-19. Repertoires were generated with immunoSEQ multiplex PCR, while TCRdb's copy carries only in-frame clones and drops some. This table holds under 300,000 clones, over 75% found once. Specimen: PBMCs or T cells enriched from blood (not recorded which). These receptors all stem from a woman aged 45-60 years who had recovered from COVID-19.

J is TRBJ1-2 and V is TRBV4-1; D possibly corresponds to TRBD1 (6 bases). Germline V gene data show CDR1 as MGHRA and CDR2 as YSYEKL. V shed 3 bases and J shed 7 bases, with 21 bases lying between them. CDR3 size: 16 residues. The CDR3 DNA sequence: TGCGCCAGCAGCCATTCAACACAGGGATTTACCCTTGGCTACACCTTC. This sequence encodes CASSHSTQGFTLGYTF.

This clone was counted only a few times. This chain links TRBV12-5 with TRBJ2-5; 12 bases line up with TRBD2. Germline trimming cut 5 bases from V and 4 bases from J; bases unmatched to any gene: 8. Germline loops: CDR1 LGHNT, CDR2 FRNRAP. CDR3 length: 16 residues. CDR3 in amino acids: CASGPRLAGAGETQYF. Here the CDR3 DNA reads TGTGCTAGTGGTCCCCGACTAGCGGGAGCGGGAGAGACCCAGTACTTC.